This entry is about one T cell receptor (beta chain). The data were taken from a study of blood T cell repertoires in COVID-19. Germline CDR1 is SGHAT and CDR2 is FQNNGV. The CDR3 has 14 residues. V was cut by 5 bases and J by 2 bases, with 11 bases left in between. The study recruited people aged about 18 to 89 years across approximately 24 US areas. Membership in each cohort depended on participant-reported clinical history. Donors in Cohort 3 counted as recovered after two negative PCRs, clearance, or symptom resolution. Authors' analysis steps: Estimation of nucleated cell counts was performed using reference gene primer amplification. Generated by immunoSEQ multiplex PCR, the TCRdb table keeps only in-frame clones and is missing some. The D gene and trimming were derived from the DNA, and the V and J assignments and clone size from that table. The sample consists of roughly 260,000 clones, approximately 86% of them appearing once.

The TCR sequence derives from a woman under 30 who had recovered from COVID-19. The material sequenced was PBMCs or T cells enriched from blood (not recorded which). The rearrangement links TRBV11-2 to TRBJ2-3; D call uncertain. This CDR3 reads CASSPAAVTDTQYF. Here the CDR3 DNA reads TGTGCCAGCAGCCCGGCGGCCGTCACAGATACGCAGTATTTT.